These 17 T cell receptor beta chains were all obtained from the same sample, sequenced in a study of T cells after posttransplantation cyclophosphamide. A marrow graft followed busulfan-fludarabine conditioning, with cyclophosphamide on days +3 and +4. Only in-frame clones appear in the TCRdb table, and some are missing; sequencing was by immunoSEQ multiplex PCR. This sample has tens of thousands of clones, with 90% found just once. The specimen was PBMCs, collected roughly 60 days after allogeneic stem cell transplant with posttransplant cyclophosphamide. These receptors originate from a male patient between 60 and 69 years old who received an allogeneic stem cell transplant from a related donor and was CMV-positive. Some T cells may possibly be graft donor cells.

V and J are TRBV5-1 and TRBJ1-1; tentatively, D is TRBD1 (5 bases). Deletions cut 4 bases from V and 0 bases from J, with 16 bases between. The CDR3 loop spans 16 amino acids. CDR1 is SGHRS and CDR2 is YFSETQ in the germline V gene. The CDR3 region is CASSPSSTDMNTEAFF. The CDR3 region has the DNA TGCGCCAGCAGCCCTTCGTCGACAGACATGAACACTGAAGCTTTCTTT.

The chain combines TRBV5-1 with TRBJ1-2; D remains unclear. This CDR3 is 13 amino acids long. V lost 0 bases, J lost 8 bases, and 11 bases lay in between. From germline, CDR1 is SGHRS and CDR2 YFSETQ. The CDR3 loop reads CASSLGTTGGYTF. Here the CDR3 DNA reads TGCGCCAGCAGCTTGGGGACGACGGGAGGCTACACCTTC.

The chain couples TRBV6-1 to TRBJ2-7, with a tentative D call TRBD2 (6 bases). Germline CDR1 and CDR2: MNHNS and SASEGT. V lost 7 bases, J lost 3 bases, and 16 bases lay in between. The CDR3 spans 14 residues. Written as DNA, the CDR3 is TGTGCCAGCAACCATCGGGGGAGCAACTACGAGCAGTACGTC. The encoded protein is CASNHRGSNYEQYV.

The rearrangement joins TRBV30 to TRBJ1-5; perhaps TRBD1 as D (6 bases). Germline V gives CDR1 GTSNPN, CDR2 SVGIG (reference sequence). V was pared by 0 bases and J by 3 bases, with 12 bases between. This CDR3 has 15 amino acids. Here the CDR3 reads CAWSVQGSNNQPQHF. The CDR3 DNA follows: TGTGCCTGGAGTGTACAGGGTAGCAACAATCAGCCCCAGCATTTT.

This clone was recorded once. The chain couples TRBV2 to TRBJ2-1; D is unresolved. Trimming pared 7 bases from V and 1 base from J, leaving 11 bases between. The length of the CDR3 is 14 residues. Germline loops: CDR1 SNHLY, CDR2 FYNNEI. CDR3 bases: TGTGCCAGCACCGAGCCCCCTTCCTACAATGAGCAGTTCTTC. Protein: CASTEPPSYNEQFF.

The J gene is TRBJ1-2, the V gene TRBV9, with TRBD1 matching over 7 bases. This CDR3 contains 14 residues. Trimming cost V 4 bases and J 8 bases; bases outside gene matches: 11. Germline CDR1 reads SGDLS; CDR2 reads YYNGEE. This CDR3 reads CASSRGQATRGYTF. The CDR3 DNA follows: TGTGCCAGCAGCAGAGGACAGGCTACGAGGGGCTACACCTTC.

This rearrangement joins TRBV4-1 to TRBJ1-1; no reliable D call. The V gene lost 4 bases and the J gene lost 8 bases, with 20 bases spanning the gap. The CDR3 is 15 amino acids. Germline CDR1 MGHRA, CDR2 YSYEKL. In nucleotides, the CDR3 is TGCGCCAGCAGCCCCCTTACCCCCGGGGAGCCCGAAGCTTTCTTT. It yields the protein CASSPLTPGEPEAFF.

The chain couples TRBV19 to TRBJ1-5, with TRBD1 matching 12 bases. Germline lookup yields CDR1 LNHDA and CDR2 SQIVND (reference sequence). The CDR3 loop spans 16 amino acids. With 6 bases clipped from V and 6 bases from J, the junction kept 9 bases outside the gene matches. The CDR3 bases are TGTGCCAGTAGCCGACCGGGACAGGGGGCACTTCAGCCCCAGCATTTT. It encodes CASSRPGQGALQPQHF. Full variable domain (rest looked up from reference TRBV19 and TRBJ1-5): DGGITQSPKYLFRKEGQNVTLSCEQNLNHDAMYWYRQDPGQGLRLIYYSQIVNDFQKGDIAEGYSVSREKKESFPLTVTSAQKNPTAFYLCASSRPGQGALQPQHFGDGTRLSIL.

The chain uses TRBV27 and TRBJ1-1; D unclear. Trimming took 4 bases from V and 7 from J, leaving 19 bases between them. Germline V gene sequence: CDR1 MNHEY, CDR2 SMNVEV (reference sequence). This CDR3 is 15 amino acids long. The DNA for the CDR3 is TGTGCCAGCAGTTGGTACGGAGGACTGAAGTTTGAAGCTTTCTTT. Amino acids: CASSWYGGLKFEAFF.

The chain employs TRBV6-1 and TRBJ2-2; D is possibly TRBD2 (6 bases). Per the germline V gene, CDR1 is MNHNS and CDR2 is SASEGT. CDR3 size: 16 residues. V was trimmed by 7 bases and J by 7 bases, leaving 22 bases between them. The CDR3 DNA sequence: TGTGCCAGCATTGACCGGGACTCCCGACCTGGCGGGGAGCTGTTTTTT. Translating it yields CASIDRDSRPGGELFF.

CDR3 nucleotide sequence: TGCAGCGATCGGGGGGGCGGGGAGACCCAGTACTTC. The encoded protein is CSDRGGGETQYF. This chain uses TRBV29-1 with TRBJ2-5, with 8 nucleotides matching TRBD2. V was pared by 7 bases and J by 5 bases, with 6 bases of the junction left unmatched. The CDR3 spans 12 residues. Germline V lookup: CDR1 SQVTM, CDR2 ANQGSEA.

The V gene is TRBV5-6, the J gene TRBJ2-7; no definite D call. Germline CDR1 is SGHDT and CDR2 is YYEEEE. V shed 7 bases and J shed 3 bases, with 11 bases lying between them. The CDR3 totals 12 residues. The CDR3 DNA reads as TGTGCCAGCCGCCAGGTGCTCTACGAGCAGTACTTC. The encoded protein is CASRQVLYEQYF.

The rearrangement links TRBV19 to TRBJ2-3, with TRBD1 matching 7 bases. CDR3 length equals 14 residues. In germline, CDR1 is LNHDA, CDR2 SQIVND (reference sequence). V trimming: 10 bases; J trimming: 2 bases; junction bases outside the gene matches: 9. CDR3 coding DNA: TGTGCCACGGAGACAGGGCGATCCACAGATACGCAGTATTTT. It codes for CATETGRSTDTQYF. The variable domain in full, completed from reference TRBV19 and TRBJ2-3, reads DGGITQSPKYLFRKEGQNVTLSCEQNLNHDAMYWYRQDPGQGLRLIYYSQIVNDFQKGDIAEGYSVSREKKESFPLTVTSAQKNPTAFYLCATETGRSTDTQYFGPGTRLTVL.

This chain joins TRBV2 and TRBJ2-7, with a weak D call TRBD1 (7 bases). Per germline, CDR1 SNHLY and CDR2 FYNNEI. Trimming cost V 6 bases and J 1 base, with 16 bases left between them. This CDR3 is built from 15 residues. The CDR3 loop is CASSPEGALSYEQYV. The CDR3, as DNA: TGTGCCAGCAGCCCGGAGGGGGCACTGTCCTACGAGCAGTACGTC.

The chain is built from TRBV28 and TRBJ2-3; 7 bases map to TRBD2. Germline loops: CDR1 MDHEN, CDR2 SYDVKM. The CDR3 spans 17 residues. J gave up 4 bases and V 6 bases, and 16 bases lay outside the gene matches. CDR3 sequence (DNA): TGTGCCAGCAGACCGAGGGGCCAAGCGGGGTCATCAGATACGCAGTATTTT. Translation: CASRPRGQAGSSDTQYF.

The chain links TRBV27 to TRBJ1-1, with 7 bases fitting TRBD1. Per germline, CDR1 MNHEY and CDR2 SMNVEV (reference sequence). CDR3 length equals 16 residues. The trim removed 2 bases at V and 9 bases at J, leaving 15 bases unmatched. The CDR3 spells CASSLGWGQPAGKAFF. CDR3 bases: TGTGCCAGCAGTTTAGGTTGGGGACAGCCGGCGGGGAAAGCTTTCTTT.

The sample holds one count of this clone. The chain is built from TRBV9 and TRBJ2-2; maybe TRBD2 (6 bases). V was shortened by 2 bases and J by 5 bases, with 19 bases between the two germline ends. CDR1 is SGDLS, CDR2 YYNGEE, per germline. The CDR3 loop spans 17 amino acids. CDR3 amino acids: CASSVDITSLVTGELFF. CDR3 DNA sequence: TGTGCCAGCAGCGTCGACATAACTAGCCTAGTTACCGGGGAGCTGTTTTTT.